This T cell receptor (beta chain) was recorded in a study of T cells after posttransplantation cyclophosphamide. The method was immunoSEQ multiplex PCR; TCRdb's version includes in-frame clones alone and lacks a portion of them. The sample includes 20,000 to 25,000 clones, none of them occurring once. The study's findings and limits: Recipient CMV seropositivity and CMV reactivation strongly tracked TRB clonality. Tissue-infiltrating T cells from skin or gut overlapped little with blood T cells.

A marrow graft followed busulfan-fludarabine conditioning, with cyclophosphamide on days +3 and +4. The CDR3 has 16 residues. Germline CDR1 and CDR2: ENHRY and SYGVKD. Germline trimming cut 2 bases from V and 8 bases from J; bases unmatched to any gene: 10. This clone was observed at least ten times. Its target is not known. The chain carries TRBV10-3 and TRBJ2-1; 9 nucleotides align to TRBD2. The sequence derives from a young adult male patient who received an allogeneic stem cell transplant from a related donor, was CMV-positive, and had no GVHD. Some T cells may have originated in the graft donor. The sample in question was PBMCs, obtained after allogeneic stem cell transplant with posttransplant cyclophosphamide. The CDR3 reads CAISEPLAGVRDEQFF. The CDR3 DNA is TGTGCCATCAGTGAGCCATTAGCGGGAGTAAGGGATGAGCAGTTCTTC.